The 28 T cell receptor beta chains below were found in one sample sequenced in a study of shared clonotypes between healthy human individuals. Repertoires were generated with immunoSEQ multiplex PCR, while TCRdb's copy carries only in-frame clones and drops some. Counted here are about 2.4 million clones, 80% to 95% occurring once; the ten biggest clones make up 0.36%. Sequenced input: naive CD4+ T cells from PBMCs. Regarding subset: CD45RA+ positively selected. The receptors originated from a man between 18 and 29 years old in good health. Some clones in this sample may be carry-over from other donors' samples.

The rearrangement links TRBV18 to TRBJ2-6; weak D call: TRBD1 (5 bases). Trimming left V 5 bases short and J 0 bases short, with 11 bases between. Germline V CDR1 and CDR2: KGHSH, LQKENI. The CDR3 is 16 residues long. CDR3 region: CASSELRVSGANVLTF. DNA of the CDR3: TGTGCCAGCTCAGAACTCAGGGTCTCTGGGGCCAACGTCCTGACTTTC.

Only one count was recorded for this clone. The CDR3, as DNA: TGTGCCAGCTCACCGGGAGGGGCCACCCGTGGGGAAAAACTGTTTTTT. It encodes CASSPGGATRGEKLFF. The V and J genes are TRBV18 and TRBJ1-4; possibly TRBD1 for D (5 bases). The CDR3 is made up of 16 amino acids. Deletions cut 3 bases from V and 8 bases from J, with 19 bases between. The germline CDR1 and CDR2 sequences are KGHSH and LQKENI.

The J gene is TRBJ1-5, the V gene TRBV5-1, with D uncertain. V shed 5 bases and J shed 3 bases, with 9 bases lying between them. This CDR3 region has 13 residues. CDR1 and CDR2 (germline): SGHRS, YFSETQ. CDR3 loop: CASRRDFNQPQHF. The CDR3 bases are TGCGCCAGCAGGAGGGATTTCAATCAGCCCCAGCATTTT. The full variable domain, with the rest looked up from reference TRBV5-1 and TRBJ1-5, is KAGVTQTPRYLIKTRGQQVTLSCSPISGHRSVSWYQQTPGQGLQFLFEYFSETQRNKGNFPGRFSGRQFSNSRSEMNVSTLELGDSALYLCASRRDFNQPQHFGDGTRLSIL.

This chain links TRBV9 with TRBJ2-7; the match to TRBD2 covers 9 bases. CDR3 length: 15 amino acids. The V gene's germline CDR1 is SGDLS and CDR2 YYNGEE. V lost 3 bases to trimming and J lost 4 bases; unmatched junction nucleotides: 8. Written as DNA, the CDR3 is TGTGCCAGCAGCGAGGGGACTAGCCTTTTTTACGAGCAGTACTTC. Translated: CASSEGTSLFYEQYF.

V gene TRBV28 combines with J gene TRBJ2-1; TRBD2 agrees at 11 bases. Germline V gives CDR1 MDHEN, CDR2 SYDVKM. The CDR3 runs 15 residues. Trimming at V came to 3 bases and at J to 6 bases, leaving 4 bases not matched to a gene. The CDR3, as DNA: TGTGCCAGCAGTTTTAGCGGGAGGGGAATCAATGAGCAGTTCTTC. Residues: CASSFSGRGINEQFF.

This clone was seen a single time. The J gene is TRBJ2-7, the V gene TRBV7-9; no definite D call. V was shortened by 1 base and J by 2 bases, with 12 bases between the two germline ends. This CDR3 is built from 15 residues. Germline-derived CDR1 and CDR2 are SEHNR and FQNEAQ (reference sequence). The CDR3 nucleotides read TGTGCCAGCAGCTTAGAGCCGAAACCCGCCTACGAGCAGTACTTC. This translates into CASSLEPKPAYEQYF.

This clone was detected once. The sample has other DNA sequences that encode this CDR3 too. This chain links TRBV18 with TRBJ2-3, with 9 bases aligning to TRBD2. In germline, CDR1 is KGHSH, CDR2 LQKENI. CDR3 length equals 15 residues. V shed 2 bases and J 1 base; nucleotides not matched to a gene: 1. The DNA for the CDR3 is TGTGCCAGCTCACCAAGGACTAGCGGCACAGATACGCAGTATTTT. Protein product: CASSPRTSGTDTQYF.

This rearrangement joins TRBV27 to TRBJ2-1; D is possibly TRBD1 (5 bases). Per the germline V gene, CDR1 is MNHEY and CDR2 is SMNVEV (reference sequence). The CDR3 covers 11 residues. Trimming left V 8 bases short and J 9 bases short, with 11 bases between. The CDR3 here is CASALRGEQFF. In nucleotides, the CDR3 is TGTGCCAGCGCGCTTAGGGGTGAGCAGTTCTTC.

This chain links TRBV2 with TRBJ1-1; no firm D call. Looked up from germline, CDR1 is SNHLY and CDR2 is FYNNEI. V shed 4 bases and J shed 1 base, with 7 bases lying between them. This CDR3 region has 13 residues. The CDR3 protein is CASSGLPNTEAFF. The CDR3 region has the DNA TGTGCCAGCAGTGGACTTCCGAACACTGAAGCTTTCTTT.

The rearrangement uses TRBV7-9 and TRBJ2-5; TRBD2 agrees at 8 bases. Germline V gene sequence: CDR1 SEHNR, CDR2 FQNEAQ (reference sequence). The CDR3 runs to 17 residues. Unmatched junction bases numbered 16, after V lost 5 bases and J lost 5 bases. This chain's CDR3 is CASSPTGRGSRWETQYF. The DNA for the CDR3 is TGTGCCAGCAGCCCCACCGGGAGGGGGAGTCGGTGGGAGACCCAGTACTTC.

The rearrangement uses TRBV13 and TRBJ2-3; the match to TRBD2 covers 14 bases. V trimming: 5 bases; J trimming: 5 bases; junction bases outside the gene matches: 9. The CDR3 is 17 residues long. Germline V gene sequence: CDR1 PRHDT, CDR2 FYEKMQ (reference sequence). The CDR3 DNA reads as TGTGCCAGCAGCGTTACTGAAGGGACTAGCGGGGGAGATACGCAGTATTTT. It yields the protein CASSVTEGTSGGDTQYF.

The chain joins TRBV13 to TRBJ1-4; no clear D gene. This CDR3 contains 17 residues. V lost 2 bases, J lost 0 bases, and 13 bases lay in between. Germline-derived CDR1 and CDR2 are PRHDT and FYEKMQ (reference sequence). CDR3 sequence: CASSLRAQPSTNEKLFF. The DNA for the CDR3 is TGTGCCAGCAGCTTACGGGCCCAACCGTCAACTAATGAAAAACTGTTTTTT.

Concerning this clone itself: Other DNA sequences in the sample encode the same CDR3. This chain connects TRBV20-1 to TRBJ2-1; D call uncertain. Germline V lookup: CDR1 DFQATT, CDR2 SNEGSKA (reference sequence). CDR3 length: 11 amino acids. Trimming pared 3 bases from V and 6 bases from J, leaving 6 bases between. This chain's CDR3 is CSARVSNEQFF. Written as DNA, the CDR3 is TGCAGTGCTAGGGTTTCCAATGAGCAGTTCTTC.

V gene TRBV5-1 combines with J gene TRBJ1-1; TRBD1 matches 8 bases. Germline loops: CDR1 SGHRS, CDR2 YFSETQ. CDR3 length: 14 residues. Trimming removed 3 bases from V and 2 bases from J; junction bases left unmatched: 3. The DNA for the CDR3 is TGCGCCAGCAGCTCCAGGGGGCCTAACACTGAAGCTTTCTTT. Translated: CASSSRGPNTEAFF.

J is TRBJ2-3 and V is TRBV7-9, with TRBD2 identical over 14 bases. From germline, CDR1 is SEHNR and CDR2 FQNEAQ (reference sequence). J gave up 6 bases and V 7 bases, and 3 bases lay outside the gene matches. The CDR3 sequence is 14 residues long. Here the CDR3 reads CASKGTSGGDTQYF. As DNA, the CDR3 is TGTGCCAGCAAGGGGACTAGCGGGGGTGATACGCAGTATTTT.

V usage is TRBV5-1 and J usage is TRBJ2-7; D is possibly TRBD1 or TRBD2 (5 bases each). Germline V lookup: CDR1 SGHRS, CDR2 YFSETQ. The V end lost 1 base, the J end lost 3 bases, and 14 bases lay between the germline ends. The CDR3 length is 15 residues. As DNA, the CDR3 is TGCGCCAGCAGCTTGCTAGGGGATCGGGGCTACGAGCAGTACTTC. The encoded protein is CASSLLGDRGYEQYF.

The chain carries TRBV5-5 and TRBJ2-1; the D gene is possibly TRBD2 (6 bases). The V and J ends lost 0 bases and 6 bases respectively, with 10 bases between them. The CDR3 consists of 14 residues. Germline lookup yields CDR1 SGHKS and CDR2 YYEKEE (reference sequence). CDR3 amino acids: CASSLASAANEQFF. The CDR3, as DNA: TGTGCCAGCAGCTTGGCTAGCGCAGCCAATGAGCAGTTCTTC.

The chain joins TRBV5-1 to TRBJ2-6, with D possibly being TRBD2 (5 bases). CDR3 length: 15 residues. Germline CDR1 is SGHRS and CDR2 is YFSETQ. Trimming left V 7 bases short and J 3 bases short, with 14 bases between. CDR3 nucleotides: TGCGCCAGCGGAGGCGGCGCAAGTGGGGCCAACGTCCTGACTTTC. This gives the protein CASGGGASGANVLTF.

The chain carries TRBV15 and TRBJ2-3; possibly TRBD1 for D (6 bases). The CDR3 is 18 amino acids. V was shortened by 0 bases and J by 4 bases, with 20 bases between the two germline ends. In germline, CDR1 is LNHNV, CDR2 YYDKDF (reference sequence). The CDR3 loop reads CATSRDGTGTRGADTQYF. DNA of the CDR3: TGTGCCACCAGCAGAGATGGTACCGGGACACGAGGAGCAGATACGCAGTATTTT.

This chain links TRBV6-6 with TRBJ2-2, with TRBD2 matching 12 bases. J lost 7 bases, V lost 5 bases, and 5 bases had no gene match. The CDR3 has 15 residues. CDR1 and CDR2 from the germline V gene are MNHNY and SVGAGI (reference sequence). Written as DNA, the CDR3 is TGTGCCAGCAGTGATGGACTAGCGGGACTCGGGGAGCTGTTTTTT. This encodes CASSDGLAGLGELFF.

The CDR3 DNA sequence: TGTGCCAGTAGTGCACAGGGGATGATCGACGAGCAGTACTTC. Encoded protein: CASSAQGMIDEQYF. This chain links TRBV19 with TRBJ2-7; 7 nucleotides agree with TRBD1. The trim removed 5 bases at V and 5 bases at J, leaving 9 bases unmatched. Germline loops: CDR1 LNHDA, CDR2 SQIVND (reference sequence). This CDR3 has 14 amino acids. Filled out from reference TRBV19 and TRBJ2-7, the complete variable domain reads DGGITQSPKYLFRKEGQNVTLSCEQNLNHDAMYWYRQDPGQGLRLIYYSQIVNDFQKGDIAEGYSVSREKKESFPLTVTSAQKNPTAFYLCASSAQGMIDEQYFGPGTRLTVT.

This sequence joins TRBV5-1 and TRBJ2-5; 8 nucleotides align to TRBD1. Germline V gene data show CDR1 as SGHRS and CDR2 as YFSETQ. The CDR3 totals 16 residues. V trimming: 5 bases; J trimming: 1 base; junction bases outside the gene matches: 10. The CDR3 spells CASRQNYGTGQETQYF. The CDR3 nucleotides are TGCGCCAGCAGACAAAACTACGGGACAGGCCAAGAGACCCAGTACTTC.

The chain links TRBV7-3 to TRBJ2-1; 10 nucleotides align to TRBD2. The germline CDR1 and CDR2 sequences are SGHTA and FQGTGA. The junction had 12 bases not matched to a gene; V was cut back by 5 bases and J by 8 bases. This CDR3 region has 16 residues. CDR3 sequence: CASSPRSGRAEDEQFF. CDR3 nucleotides: TGTGCCAGCAGCCCCCGAAGCGGGAGGGCCGAGGATGAGCAGTTCTTC.

The DNA for the CDR3 is TGTGCCAGCAGTTTACCCCGGGGGAGGGGGCATCGTGATCAGCCCCAGCATTTT. Residues: CASSLPRGRGHRDQPQHF. The chain carries TRBV28 and TRBJ1-5; 7 bases agree with TRBD1. This CDR3 has 18 residues. Per the germline V gene, CDR1 is MDHEN and CDR2 is SYDVKM. Trimming took 2 bases from V and 5 from J; bases not matched to a gene: 15. Full variable domain (remainder filled in from reference TRBV28 and TRBJ1-5): DVKVTQSSRYLVKRTGEKVFLECVQDMDHENMFWYRQDPGLGLRLIYFSYDVKMKEKGDIPEGYSVSREKKERFSLILESASTNQTSMYLCASSLPRGRGHRDQPQHFGDGTRLSIL.

The J gene is TRBJ2-1, the V gene TRBV19; a weak D match, TRBD2 (6 bases). The V gene lost 5 bases and the J gene lost 10 bases, with 15 bases spanning the gap. This CDR3 has 13 amino acids. Germline-derived CDR1 and CDR2 are LNHDA and SQIVND (reference sequence). For the CDR3, the DNA is TGTGCCAGTAGTGCCCCCGGGGGAGACGAGCAGTTCTTC. Translation: CASSAPGGDEQFF.

As for this clone: Other nucleotide sequences from this sample produce the same CDR3. V gene TRBV5-1 combines with J gene TRBJ2-1; 10 positions agree with TRBD2. Germline CDR1 reads SGHRS; CDR2 reads YFSETQ. CDR3 length: 15 residues. After removal of 4 bases from V and 3 bases from J, the junction contained 4 bases not matched to a gene. The CDR3, as DNA: TGCGCCAGCAGCCCCCTAGCGGGAGTCTACAATGAGCAGTTCTTC. This encodes CASSPLAGVYNEQFF.

The chain couples TRBV7-3 to TRBJ2-5; D may be TRBD2 (6 bases). CDR1 is SGHTA, CDR2 FQGTGA, per germline. V lost 6 bases to trimming and J lost 3 bases, with 20 bases between them. The CDR3 has 16 residues. In DNA form, the CDR3 reads TGTGCCAGCAGTGCCCGAGGGCGGGGCGGCAAAGAGACCCAGTACTTC. The encoded protein is CASSARGRGGKETQYF.

This chain links TRBV5-1 with TRBJ2-3; D perhaps matches TRBD2 (6 bases). Germline V gene data show CDR1 as SGHRS and CDR2 as YFSETQ. V shed 4 bases and J shed 0 bases, with 15 bases lying between them. The CDR3 sequence is 16 residues long. The CDR3 nucleotides read TGCGCCAGCAGCGGCGGACCAGGAGGGAGCACAGATACGCAGTATTTT. Its protein product is CASSGGPGGSTDTQYF.